One sample yielded the 8 T cell receptor beta chains listed below, sequenced in a study of Ad26.COV2.S vaccination and SARS-CoV-2 variants (dated by TCRdb to the early 2020s). Library preparation employed the immunoSEQ multiplex PCR assay. TCRdb stores this immuneACCESS table with in-frame sequences only. Part of the clones is absent; in the studies checked, under half of the shortfall reflects unresolved V genes, and no reason is known for the rest. For this sample there are about 350,000 clones; around 88% appear just once. Around 11% of the sample is held by the ten biggest clonotypes. Read against the paper, the sample's treatment or condition label means: about 20 received Ad26.COV2.S at low or high dose, single or two shots; about 5 received placebo; per-sample allocation not given. Repertoires of vaccine and placebo recipients were sequenced from samples taken on day 63 after the first injection.

The sequences come from peripheral blood, collected in a trial of Ad26.COV2.S vaccine versus placebo. The receptors here all came from a person aged 18-65 years who received the Ad26.COV2.S COVID-19 vaccine or a placebo.

V is TRBV6-5 and J is TRBJ2-7, with D tentatively TRBD1 or TRBD2 (5 bases each). CDR1 and CDR2 (germline): MNHEY, SVGAGI. The germline V and J ends were trimmed by 5 bases and 6 bases, with 14 bases remaining between them. The CDR3 covers 13 residues. The CDR3 loop is CASSQFRGSEQYF. CDR3 in DNA: TGTGCCAGCAGTCAATTCCGGGGCAGCGAGCAGTACTTC.

This chain uses TRBV10-3 with TRBJ2-1; perhaps D is TRBD1 or TRBD2 (5 bases each). Germline CDR1 reads ENHRY; CDR2 reads SYGVKD. The ends were cut back, 0 bases at V and 0 bases at J, with 9 bases in the middle. The CDR3 has 16 amino acids. This CDR3 is CAISESKGSSYNEQFF. The CDR3 nucleotides read TGTGCCATCAGTGAGTCGAAGGGGAGCTCCTACAATGAGCAGTTCTTC.

This chain joins TRBV6-5 and TRBJ1-6; TRBD1 matches at 10 bases. Germline V CDR1 and CDR2: MNHEY, SVGAGI. V shed 6 bases and J 9 bases; nucleotides not matched to a gene: 5. This CDR3 is built from 14 residues. This CDR3 is CASSGTGVPSPLHF. In nucleotides, the CDR3 is TGTGCCAGCAGCGGGACAGGGGTACCTTCACCCCTCCACTTT.

V gene TRBV10-3 combines with J gene TRBJ2-1, with TRBD2 matching 9 bases. In germline, CDR1 is ENHRY, CDR2 SYGVKD. This CDR3 has 13 amino acids. Germline trimming cut 4 bases from V and 6 bases from J; bases unmatched to any gene: 1. The CDR3 DNA follows: TGTGCCATCAGTGGGCGGGGGGGCAATGAGCAGTTCTTC. Protein: CAISGRGGNEQFF.

The rearrangement joins TRBV5-1 to TRBJ2-1, with 12 nucleotides matching TRBD1. The J segment lost 8 bases and the V segment lost 3 bases, leaving 12 bases of the junction unmatched. CDR1 and CDR2 (germline): SGHRS, YFSETQ. CDR3 size: 17 residues. The CDR3 sequence is CASSSPSGTGGSDEQFF. The CDR3 DNA reads TGCGCCAGCAGCTCTCCTTCCGGGACAGGGGGCTCGGATGAGCAGTTCTTC.

This clone is a singleton in its sample. This CDR3 is CASSPGQGTYEQYF. CDR3 DNA: TGTGCCAGCAGCCCAGGACAGGGCACCTACGAGCAGTACTTC. This rearrangement joins TRBV9 to TRBJ2-7; TRBD1 aligns across 8 bases. The CDR3 consists of 14 residues. The J segment lost 2 bases and the V segment lost 4 bases, leaving 5 bases of the junction unmatched. Germline-derived CDR1 and CDR2 are SGDLS and YYNGEE.

The rearrangement links TRBV4-3 to TRBJ1-2, with TRBD1 matching over 9 bases. The J segment lost 5 bases and the V segment lost 4 bases, leaving 8 bases of the junction unmatched. From germline, CDR1 is LGHNA and CDR2 YSLEER. The CDR3 has 15 residues. CDR3 loop: CASSRSPGTGYGYTF. CDR3 DNA: TGCGCCAGCAGCCGTTCCCCGGGGACAGGGTATGGCTACACCTTC.

About this clone: The sample carries other DNA sequences with the same CDR3. The V call is TRBV28, the J call TRBJ1-1, with D hard to call. This CDR3 contains 12 residues. Trimming removed 3 bases from V and 7 bases from J, with 9 bases in between. Per the germline V gene, CDR1 is MDHEN and CDR2 is SYDVKM. CDR3 nucleotides: TGTGCCAGCAGTTTCGGAGGATTTGAAGCTTTCTTT. Residues: CASSFGGFEAFF.